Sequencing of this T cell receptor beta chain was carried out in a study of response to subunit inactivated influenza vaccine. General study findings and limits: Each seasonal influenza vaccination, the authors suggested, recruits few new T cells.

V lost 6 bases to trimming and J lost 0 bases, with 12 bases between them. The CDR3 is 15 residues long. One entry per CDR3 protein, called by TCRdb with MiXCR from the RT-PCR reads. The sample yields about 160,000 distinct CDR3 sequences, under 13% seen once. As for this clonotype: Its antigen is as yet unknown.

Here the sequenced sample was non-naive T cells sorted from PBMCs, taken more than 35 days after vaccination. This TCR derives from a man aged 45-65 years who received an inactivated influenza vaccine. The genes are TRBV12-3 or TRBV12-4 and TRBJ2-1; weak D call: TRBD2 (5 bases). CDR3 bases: TGTGCCAGCAGCCCCGGGATCTACTCCTACAATGAGCAGTTCTTC. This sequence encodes CASSPGIYSYNEQFF.